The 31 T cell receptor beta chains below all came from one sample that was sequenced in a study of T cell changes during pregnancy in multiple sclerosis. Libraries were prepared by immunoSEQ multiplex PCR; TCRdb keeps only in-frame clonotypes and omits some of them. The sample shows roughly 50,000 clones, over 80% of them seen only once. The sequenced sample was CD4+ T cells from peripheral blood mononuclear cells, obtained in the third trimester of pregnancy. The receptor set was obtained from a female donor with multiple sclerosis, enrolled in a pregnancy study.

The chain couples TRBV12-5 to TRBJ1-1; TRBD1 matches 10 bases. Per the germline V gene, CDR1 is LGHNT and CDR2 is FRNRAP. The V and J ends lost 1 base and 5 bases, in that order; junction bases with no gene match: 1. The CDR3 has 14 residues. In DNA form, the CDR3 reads TGTGCTAGTGGTTTGGGACAGGGGGCGACTGAAGCTTTCTTT. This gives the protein CASGLGQGATEAFF.

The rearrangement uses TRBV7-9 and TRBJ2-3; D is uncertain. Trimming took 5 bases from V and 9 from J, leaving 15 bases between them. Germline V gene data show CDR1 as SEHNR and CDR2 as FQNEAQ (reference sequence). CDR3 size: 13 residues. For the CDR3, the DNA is TGTGCCAGCAGCCACGCCCAGGCAATGACGCAGTATTTT. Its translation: CASSHAQAMTQYF.

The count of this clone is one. CDR3 protein: CASSLEGGQPQHF. DNA of the CDR3: TGTGCCAGCAGCTTAGAGGGCGGGCAGCCCCAGCATTTT. The chain links TRBV7-9 to TRBJ1-5; D ambiguous. Trimming pared 1 base from V and 7 bases from J, leaving 8 bases between. CDR3 length equals 13 residues. Germline V CDR1 and CDR2: SEHNR, FQNEAQ (reference sequence).

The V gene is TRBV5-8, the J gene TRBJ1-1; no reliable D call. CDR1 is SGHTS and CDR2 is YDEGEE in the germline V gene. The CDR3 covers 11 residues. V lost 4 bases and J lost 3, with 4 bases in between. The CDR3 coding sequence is TGTGCCAGCAGCCCTCACACTGAAGCTTTCTTT. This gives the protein CASSPHTEAFF. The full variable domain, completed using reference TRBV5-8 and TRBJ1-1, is EAGVTQSPTHLIKTRGQQATLRCSPISGHTSVYWYQQALGLGLQFLLWYDEGEERNRGNFPPRFSGRQFPNYSSELNVNALELEDSALYLCASSPHTEAFFGQGTRLTVV.

CDR3 loop: CASSFPQNTEAFF. As DNA, the CDR3 is TGTGCCAGCAGTTTCCCCCAGAACACTGAAGCTTTCTTT. This chain links TRBV28 with TRBJ1-1; D call uncertain. The CDR3 covers 13 residues. V was pared by 3 bases and J by 1 base, with 6 bases between. The germline V gene encodes CDR1 MDHEN and CDR2 SYDVKM.

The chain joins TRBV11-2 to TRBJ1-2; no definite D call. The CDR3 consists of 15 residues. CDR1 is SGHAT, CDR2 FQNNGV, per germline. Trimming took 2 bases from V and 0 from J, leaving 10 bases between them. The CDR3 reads CASSLLPLANYGYTF. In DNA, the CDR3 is TGTGCCAGCAGCTTACTTCCGTTAGCTAACTATGGCTACACCTTC.

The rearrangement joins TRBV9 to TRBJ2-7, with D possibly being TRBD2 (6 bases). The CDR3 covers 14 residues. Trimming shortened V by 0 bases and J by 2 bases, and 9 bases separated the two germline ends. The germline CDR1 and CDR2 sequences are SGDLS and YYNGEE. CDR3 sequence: CASSVGRETYEQYF. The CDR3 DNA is TGTGCCAGCAGCGTAGGGAGGGAAACCTACGAGCAGTACTTC.

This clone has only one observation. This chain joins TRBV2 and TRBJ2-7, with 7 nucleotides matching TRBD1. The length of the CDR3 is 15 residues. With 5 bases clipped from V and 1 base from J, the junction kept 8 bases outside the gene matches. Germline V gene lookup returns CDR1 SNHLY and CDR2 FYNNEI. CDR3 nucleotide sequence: TGTGCCAGCAGTCATAACAGGGGCTTTTCCTACGAGCAGTACTTC. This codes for CASSHNRGFSYEQYF.

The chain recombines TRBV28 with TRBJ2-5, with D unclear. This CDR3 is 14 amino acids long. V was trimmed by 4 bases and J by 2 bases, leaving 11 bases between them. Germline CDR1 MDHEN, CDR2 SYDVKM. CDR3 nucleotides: TGTGCCAGCAGTTCGCCACTCCCACAAGAGACCCAGTACTTC. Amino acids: CASSSPLPQETQYF.

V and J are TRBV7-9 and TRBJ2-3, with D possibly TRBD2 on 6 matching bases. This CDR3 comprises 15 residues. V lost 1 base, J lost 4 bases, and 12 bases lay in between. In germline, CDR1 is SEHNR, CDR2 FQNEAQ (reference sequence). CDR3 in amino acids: CASSLVVAAADTQYF. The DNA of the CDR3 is TGTGCCAGCAGCTTAGTGGTAGCGGCCGCAGATACGCAGTATTTT.

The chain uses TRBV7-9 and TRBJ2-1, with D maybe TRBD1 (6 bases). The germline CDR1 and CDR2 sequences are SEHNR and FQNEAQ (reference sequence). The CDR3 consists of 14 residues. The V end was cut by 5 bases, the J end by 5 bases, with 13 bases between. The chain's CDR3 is CASSLRDIDNEQFF. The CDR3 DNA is TGTGCCAGCAGCCTCCGGGACATCGACAATGAGCAGTTCTTC.

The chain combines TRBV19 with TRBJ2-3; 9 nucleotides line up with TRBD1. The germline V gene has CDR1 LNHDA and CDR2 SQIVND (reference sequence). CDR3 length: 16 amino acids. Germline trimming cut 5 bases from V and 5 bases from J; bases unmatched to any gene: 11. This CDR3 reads CASSFRTGASRDTQYF. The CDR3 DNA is TGTGCCAGTAGTTTTCGGACAGGGGCCTCGAGAGATACGCAGTATTTT.

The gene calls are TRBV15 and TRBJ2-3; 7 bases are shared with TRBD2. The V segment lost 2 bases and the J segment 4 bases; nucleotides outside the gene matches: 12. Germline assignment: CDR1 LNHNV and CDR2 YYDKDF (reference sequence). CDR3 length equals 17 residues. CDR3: CATSRSLAGVLADTQYF. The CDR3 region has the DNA TGTGCCACCAGCAGATCCTTGGCGGGAGTTTTGGCAGATACGCAGTATTTT. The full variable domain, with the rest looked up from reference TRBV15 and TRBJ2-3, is DAMVIQNPRYQVTQFGKPVTLSCSQTLNHNVMYWYQQKSSQAPKLLFHYYDKDFNNEADTPDNFQSRRPNTSFCFLDIRSPGLGDTAMYLCATSRSLAGVLADTQYFGPGTRLTVL.

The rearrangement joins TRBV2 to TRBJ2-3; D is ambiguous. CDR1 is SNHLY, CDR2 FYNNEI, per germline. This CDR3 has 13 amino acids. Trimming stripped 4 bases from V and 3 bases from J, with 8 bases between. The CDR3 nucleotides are TGTGCCAGCAGTGGTCTGTTAACAGATACGCAGTATTTT. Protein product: CASSGLLTDTQYF. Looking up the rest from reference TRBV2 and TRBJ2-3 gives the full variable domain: EPEVTQTPSHQVTQMGQEVILRCVPISNHLYFYWYRQILGQKVEFLVSFYNNEISEKSEIFDDQFSVERPDGSNFTLKIRSTKLEDSAMYFCASSGLLTDTQYFGPGTRLTVL.

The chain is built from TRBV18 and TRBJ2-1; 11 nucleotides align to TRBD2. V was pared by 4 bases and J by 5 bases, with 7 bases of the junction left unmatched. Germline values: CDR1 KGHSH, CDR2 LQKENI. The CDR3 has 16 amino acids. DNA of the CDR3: TGTGCCAGCTCACGCCTCGGGACTAGCGGAGACAATGAGCAGTTCTTC. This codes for CASSRLGTSGDNEQFF.

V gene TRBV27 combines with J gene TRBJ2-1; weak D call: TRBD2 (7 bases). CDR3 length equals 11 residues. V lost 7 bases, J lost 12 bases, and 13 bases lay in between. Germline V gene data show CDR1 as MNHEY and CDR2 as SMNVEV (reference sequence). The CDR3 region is CASKGGVAQFF. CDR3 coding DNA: TGTGCCAGCAAGGGGGGGGTGGCGCAGTTCTTC.

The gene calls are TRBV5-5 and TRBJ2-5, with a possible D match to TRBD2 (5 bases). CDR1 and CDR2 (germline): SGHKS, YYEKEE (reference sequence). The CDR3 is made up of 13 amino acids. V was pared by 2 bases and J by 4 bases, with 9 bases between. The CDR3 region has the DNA TGTGCCAGCAGCTTCGGGGTTTTAGAGACCCAGTACTTC. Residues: CASSFGVLETQYF.

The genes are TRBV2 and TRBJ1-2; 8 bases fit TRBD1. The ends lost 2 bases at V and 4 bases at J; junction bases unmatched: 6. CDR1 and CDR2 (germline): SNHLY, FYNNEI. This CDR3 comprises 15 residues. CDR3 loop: CASSEFQGATYGYTF. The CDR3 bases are TGTGCCAGCAGTGAATTTCAGGGGGCGACCTATGGCTACACCTTC.

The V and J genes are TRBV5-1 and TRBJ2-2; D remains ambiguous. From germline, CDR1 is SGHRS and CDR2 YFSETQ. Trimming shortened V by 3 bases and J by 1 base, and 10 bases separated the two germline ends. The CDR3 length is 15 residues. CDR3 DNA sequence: TGCGCCAGCAGCTCCCTCGGAGAGAACACCGGGGAGCTGTTTTTT. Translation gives CASSSLGENTGELFF.

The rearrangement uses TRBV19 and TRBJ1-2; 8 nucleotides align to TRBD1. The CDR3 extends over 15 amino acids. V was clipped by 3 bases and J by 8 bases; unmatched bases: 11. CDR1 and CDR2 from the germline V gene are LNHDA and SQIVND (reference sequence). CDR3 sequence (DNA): TGTGCCAGTAGTATTCAGAGGCAGGGGGCGCAAGGCTACACCTTC. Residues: CASSIQRQGAQGYTF.

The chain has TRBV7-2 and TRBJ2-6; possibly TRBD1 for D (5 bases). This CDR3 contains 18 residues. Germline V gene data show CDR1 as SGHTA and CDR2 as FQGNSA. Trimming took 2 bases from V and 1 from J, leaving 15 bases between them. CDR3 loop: CASSLSGHLISGANVLTF. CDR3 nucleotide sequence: TGTGCCAGCAGCTTATCAGGGCATCTGATTTCTGGGGCCAACGTCCTGACTTTC.

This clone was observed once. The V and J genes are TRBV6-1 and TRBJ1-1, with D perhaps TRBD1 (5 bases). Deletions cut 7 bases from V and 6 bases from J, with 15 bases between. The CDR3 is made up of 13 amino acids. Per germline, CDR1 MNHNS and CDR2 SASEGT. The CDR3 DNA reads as TGTGCCAGCACCAAAACCAGGGTTGCTGAAGCTTTCTTT. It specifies CASTKTRVAEAFF.

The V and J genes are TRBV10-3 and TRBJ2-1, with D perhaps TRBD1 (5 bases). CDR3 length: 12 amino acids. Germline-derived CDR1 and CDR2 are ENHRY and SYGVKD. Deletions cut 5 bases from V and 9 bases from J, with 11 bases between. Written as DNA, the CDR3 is TGTGCCATCAGTTTACAGGAAAGTGAGCAGTTCTTC. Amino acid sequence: CAISLQESEQFF.

DNA of the CDR3: TGCAGCGTTGCGTCAGGGGGGTATGGCTACACCTTC. Translating it yields CSVASGGYGYTF. This sequence joins TRBV29-1 and TRBJ1-2, with 7 nucleotides matching TRBD1. CDR3 length equals 12 residues. Germline loops: CDR1 SQVTM, CDR2 ANQGSEA. J was trimmed by 5 bases and V by 4 bases; bases with no gene match: 4.

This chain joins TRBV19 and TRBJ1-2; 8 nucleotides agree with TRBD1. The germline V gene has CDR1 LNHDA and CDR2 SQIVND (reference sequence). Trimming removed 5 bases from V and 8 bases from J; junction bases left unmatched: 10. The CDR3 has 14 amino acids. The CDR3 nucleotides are TGTGCCAGTAGTGCAGGGGGCGCCCCGGAAGGCTACACCTTC. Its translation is CASSAGGAPEGYTF.

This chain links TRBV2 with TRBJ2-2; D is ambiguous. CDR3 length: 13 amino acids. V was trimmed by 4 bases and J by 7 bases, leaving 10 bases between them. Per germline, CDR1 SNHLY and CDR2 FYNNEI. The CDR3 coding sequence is TGTGCCAGCAGTGTAAATGTCTTCGGGGAGCTGTTTTTT. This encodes CASSVNVFGELFF.

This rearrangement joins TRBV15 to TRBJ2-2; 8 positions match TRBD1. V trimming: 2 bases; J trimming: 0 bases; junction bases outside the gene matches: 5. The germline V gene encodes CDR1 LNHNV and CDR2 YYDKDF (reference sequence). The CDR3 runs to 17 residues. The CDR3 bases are TGTGCCACCAGCAGAATAGCACAGGGGGCGAACACCGGGGAGCTGTTTTTT. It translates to CATSRIAQGANTGELFF.

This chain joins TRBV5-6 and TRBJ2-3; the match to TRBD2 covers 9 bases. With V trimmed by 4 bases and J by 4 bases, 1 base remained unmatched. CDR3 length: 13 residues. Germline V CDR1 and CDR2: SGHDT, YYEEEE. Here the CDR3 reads CASSRTSADTQYF. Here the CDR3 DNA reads TGTGCCAGCAGCAGGACTAGCGCAGATACGCAGTATTTT.

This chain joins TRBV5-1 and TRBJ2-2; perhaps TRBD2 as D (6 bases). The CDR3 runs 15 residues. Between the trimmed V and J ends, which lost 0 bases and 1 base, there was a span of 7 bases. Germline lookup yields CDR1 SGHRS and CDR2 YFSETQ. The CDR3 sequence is CASSLAGGNTGELFF. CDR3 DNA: TGCGCCAGCAGCTTGGCCGGGGGGAACACCGGGGAGCTGTTTTTT.

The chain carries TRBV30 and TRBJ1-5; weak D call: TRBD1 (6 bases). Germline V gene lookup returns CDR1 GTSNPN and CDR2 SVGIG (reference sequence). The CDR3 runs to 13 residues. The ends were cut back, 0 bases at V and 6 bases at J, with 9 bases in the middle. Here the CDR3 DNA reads TGTGCCTGGAGTGTTCAGGGGATTCAGCCCCAGCATTTT. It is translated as CAWSVQGIQPQHF.

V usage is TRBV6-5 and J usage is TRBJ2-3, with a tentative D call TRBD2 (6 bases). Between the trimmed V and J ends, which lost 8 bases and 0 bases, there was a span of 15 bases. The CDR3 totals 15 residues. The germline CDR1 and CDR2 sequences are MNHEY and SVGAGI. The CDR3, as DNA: TGTGCCAGCGGGTCCTCGGGAGCCAGCACAGATACGCAGTATTTT. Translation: CASGSSGASTDTQYF.